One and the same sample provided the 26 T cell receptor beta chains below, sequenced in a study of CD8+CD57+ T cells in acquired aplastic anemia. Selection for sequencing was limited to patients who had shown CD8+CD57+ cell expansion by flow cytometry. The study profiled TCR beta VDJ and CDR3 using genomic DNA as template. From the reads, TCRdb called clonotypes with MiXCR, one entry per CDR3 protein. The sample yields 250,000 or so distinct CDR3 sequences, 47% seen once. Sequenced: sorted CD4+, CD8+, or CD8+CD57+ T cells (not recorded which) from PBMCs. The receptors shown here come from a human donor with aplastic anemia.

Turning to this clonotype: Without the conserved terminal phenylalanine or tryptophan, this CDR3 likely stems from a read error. CDR3 loop: CSVGEDGYTL. The CDR3 DNA reads as TGCAGCGTTGGGGAGGATGGCTACACCTTA. The chain employs TRBV29-1 and TRBJ1-2; no definite D call. This CDR3 has 10 amino acids. V was clipped by 4 bases and J by 6 bases, with 6 bases between them. Germline lookup yields CDR1 SQVTM and CDR2 ANQGSEA.

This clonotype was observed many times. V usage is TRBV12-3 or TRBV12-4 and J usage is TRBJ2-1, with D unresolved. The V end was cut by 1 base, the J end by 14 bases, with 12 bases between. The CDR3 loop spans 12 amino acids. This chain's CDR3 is CASSLGLEVEFF. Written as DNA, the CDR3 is TGTGCCAGCAGTTTAGGGTTAGAAGTTGAGTTCTTC.

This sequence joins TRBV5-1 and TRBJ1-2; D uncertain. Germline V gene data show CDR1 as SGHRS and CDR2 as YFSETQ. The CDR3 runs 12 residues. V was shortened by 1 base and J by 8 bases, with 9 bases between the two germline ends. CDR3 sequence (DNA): TGCGCCAGCAGCTTGCGTTGGGGAGGCTACACCTTC. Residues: CASSLRWGGYTF.

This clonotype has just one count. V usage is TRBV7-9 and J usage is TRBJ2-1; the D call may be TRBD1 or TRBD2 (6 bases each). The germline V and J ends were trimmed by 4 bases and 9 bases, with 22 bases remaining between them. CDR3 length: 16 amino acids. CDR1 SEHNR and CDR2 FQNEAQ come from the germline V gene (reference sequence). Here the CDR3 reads CASSSWTVGPGVEQFF. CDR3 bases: TGTGCCAGCAGCTCATGGACAGTGGGCCCGGGAGTTGAGCAGTTCTTC. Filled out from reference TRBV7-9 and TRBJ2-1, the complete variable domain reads DTGVSQNPRHKITKRGQNVTFRCDPISEHNRLYWYRQTLGQGPEFLTYFQNEAQLEKSRLLSDRFSAERPKGSFSTLEIQRTEQGDSAMYLCASSSWTVGPGVEQFFGPGTRLTVL.

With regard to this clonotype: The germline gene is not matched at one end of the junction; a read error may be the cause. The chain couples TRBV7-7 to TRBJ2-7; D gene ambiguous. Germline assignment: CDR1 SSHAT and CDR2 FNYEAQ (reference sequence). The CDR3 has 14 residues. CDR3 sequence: CASSLTATSYEQYF. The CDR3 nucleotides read TGTGCTAGCAGCTTAACGGCGACCTCCTACGAGCAGTACTTC.

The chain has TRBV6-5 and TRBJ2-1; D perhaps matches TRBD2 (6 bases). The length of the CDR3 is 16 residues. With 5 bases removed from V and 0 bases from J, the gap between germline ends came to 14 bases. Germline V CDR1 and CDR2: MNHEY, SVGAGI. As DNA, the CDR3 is TGTGCCAGCAGTATAGAGCGGGCAAGCTCCTACAATGAGCAGTTCTTC. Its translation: CASSIERASSYNEQFF.

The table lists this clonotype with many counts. In DNA form, the CDR3 reads TGTGCCAGCAAACGGACTAGCGGGGAAGAGACCCAGTACTTC. Translated: CASKRTSGEETQYF. The chain couples TRBV6-1 to TRBJ2-5; 12 bases align to TRBD2. V gave up 7 bases and J gave up 3 bases; unmatched junction bases: 3. CDR1 MNHNS and CDR2 SASEGT come from the germline V gene. This CDR3 spans 14 amino acids.

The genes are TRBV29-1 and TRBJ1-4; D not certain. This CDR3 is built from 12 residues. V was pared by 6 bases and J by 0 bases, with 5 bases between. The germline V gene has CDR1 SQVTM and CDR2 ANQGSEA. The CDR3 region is CSVKATNEKLFF. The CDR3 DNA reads TGCAGCGTAAAAGCAACTAATGAAAAACTGTTTTTT.

CDR3 sequence: CSARALAGGYEQYF. The CDR3 coding sequence is TGCAGTGCTAGAGCCCTGGCGGGTGGGTACGAGCAGTACTTC. The chain is built from TRBV20-1 and TRBJ2-7, with D possibly being TRBD2 (5 bases). Germline CDR1 and CDR2: DFQATT and SNEGSKA (reference sequence). Trimming shortened V by 1 base and J by 4 bases, and 14 bases separated the two germline ends. CDR3 length equals 14 residues.

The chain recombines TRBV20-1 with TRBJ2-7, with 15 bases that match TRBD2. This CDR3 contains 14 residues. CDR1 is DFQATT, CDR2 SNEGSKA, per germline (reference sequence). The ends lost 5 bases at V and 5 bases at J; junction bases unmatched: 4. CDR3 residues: CSAGGLAGGDEQYF. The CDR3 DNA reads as TGCAGTGCTGGGGGACTAGCGGGAGGCGACGAGCAGTACTTC.

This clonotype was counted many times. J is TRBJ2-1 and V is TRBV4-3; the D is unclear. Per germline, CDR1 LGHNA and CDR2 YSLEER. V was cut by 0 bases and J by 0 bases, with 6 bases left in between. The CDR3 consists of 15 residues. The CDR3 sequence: CASSQEHFSYNEQFF. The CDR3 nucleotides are TGCGCCAGCAGCCAAGAACACTTCTCCTACAATGAGCAGTTCTTC.

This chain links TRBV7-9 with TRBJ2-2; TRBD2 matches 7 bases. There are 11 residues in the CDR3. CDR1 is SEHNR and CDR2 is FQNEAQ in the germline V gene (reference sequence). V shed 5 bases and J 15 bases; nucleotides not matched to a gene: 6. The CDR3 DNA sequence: TGTGCCAGCAGCCGTATTGGGGGGGTGTTTTTT. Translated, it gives CASSRIGGVFF.

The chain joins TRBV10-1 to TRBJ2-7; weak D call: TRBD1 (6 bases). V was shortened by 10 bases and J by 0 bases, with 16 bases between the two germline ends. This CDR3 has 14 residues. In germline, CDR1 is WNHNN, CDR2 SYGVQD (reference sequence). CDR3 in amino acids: CAKRDTDFSYEQYF. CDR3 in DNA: TGCGCCAAGAGGGACACCGACTTCTCCTACGAGCAGTACTTC.

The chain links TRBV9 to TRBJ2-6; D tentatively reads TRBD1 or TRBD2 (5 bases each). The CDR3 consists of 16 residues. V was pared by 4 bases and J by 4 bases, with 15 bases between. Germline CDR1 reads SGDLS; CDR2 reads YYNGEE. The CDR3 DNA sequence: TGTGCCAGCAGCCGCAGCCGGGGCGCGGGGGCCAACGTCCTGACTTTC. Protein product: CASSRSRGAGANVLTF.

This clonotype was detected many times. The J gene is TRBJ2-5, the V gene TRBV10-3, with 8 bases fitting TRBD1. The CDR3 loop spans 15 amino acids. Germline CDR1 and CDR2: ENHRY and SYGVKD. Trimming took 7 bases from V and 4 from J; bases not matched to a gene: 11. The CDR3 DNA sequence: TGTGCCATCAACAGAAGTACAGGGGGGATAGAGACCCAGTACTTC. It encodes CAINRSTGGIETQYF.

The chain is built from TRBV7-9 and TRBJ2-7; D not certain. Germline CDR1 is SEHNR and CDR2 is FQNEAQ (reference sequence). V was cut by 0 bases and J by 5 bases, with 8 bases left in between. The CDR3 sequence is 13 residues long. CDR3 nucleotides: TGTGCCAGCAGCTTAGCAAGATTCCACGAGCAGTACTTC. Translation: CASSLARFHEQYF.

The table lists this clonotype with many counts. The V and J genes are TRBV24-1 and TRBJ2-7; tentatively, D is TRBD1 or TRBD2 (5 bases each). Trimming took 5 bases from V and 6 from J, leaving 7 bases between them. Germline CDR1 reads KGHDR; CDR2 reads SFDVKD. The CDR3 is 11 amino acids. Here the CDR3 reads CATSGGVEQYF. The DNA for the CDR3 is TGTGCCACCAGTGGAGGGGTCGAGCAGTACTTC.

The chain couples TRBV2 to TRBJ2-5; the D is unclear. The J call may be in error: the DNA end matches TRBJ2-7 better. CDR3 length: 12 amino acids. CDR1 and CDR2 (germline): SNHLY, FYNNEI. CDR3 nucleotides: TGTGCCAGCAGTGTTGGGTCCTACGAGCAGTACTTC. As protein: CASSVGSYEQYF.

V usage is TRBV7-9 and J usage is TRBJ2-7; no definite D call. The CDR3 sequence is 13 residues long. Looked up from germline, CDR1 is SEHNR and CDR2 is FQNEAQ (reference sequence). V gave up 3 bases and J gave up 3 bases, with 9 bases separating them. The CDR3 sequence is CASSFTESYEQYF. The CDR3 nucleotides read TGTGCCAGCAGCTTCACGGAGAGCTACGAGCAGTACTTC.

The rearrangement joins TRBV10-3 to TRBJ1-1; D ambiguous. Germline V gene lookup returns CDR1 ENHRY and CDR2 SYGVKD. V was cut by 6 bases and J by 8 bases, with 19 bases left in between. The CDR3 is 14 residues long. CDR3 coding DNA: TGTGCCATCAGCTCACGAGGATTGGACGGCGAAGCTTTCTTT. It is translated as CAISSRGLDGEAFF.

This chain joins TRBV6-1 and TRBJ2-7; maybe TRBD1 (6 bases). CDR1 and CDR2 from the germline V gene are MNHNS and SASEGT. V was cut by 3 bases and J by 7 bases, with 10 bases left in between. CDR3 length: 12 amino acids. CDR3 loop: CASSDWGREQYF. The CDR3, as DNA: TGTGCCAGCAGTGACTGGGGGCGGGAGCAGTACTTC.

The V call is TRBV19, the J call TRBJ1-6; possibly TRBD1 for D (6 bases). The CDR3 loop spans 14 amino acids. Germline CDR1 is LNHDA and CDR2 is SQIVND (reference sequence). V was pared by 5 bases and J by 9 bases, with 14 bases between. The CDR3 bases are TGTGCCAGTAGTCTCTCGGCGGGGGCTTCACCCCTCCACTTT. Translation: CASSLSAGASPLHF. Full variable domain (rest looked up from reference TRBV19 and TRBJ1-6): DGGITQSPKYLFRKEGQNVTLSCEQNLNHDAMYWYRQDPGQGLRLIYYSQIVNDFQKGDIAEGYSVSREKKESFPLTVTSAQKNPTAFYLCASSLSAGASPLHFGNGTRLTVT.

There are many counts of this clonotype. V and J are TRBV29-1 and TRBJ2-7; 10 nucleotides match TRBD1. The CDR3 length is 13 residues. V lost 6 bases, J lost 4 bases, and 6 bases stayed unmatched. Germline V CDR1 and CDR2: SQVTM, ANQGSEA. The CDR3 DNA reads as TGCAGCGTAATGGGACAGGGGCTTTACGAGCAGTACTTC. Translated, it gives CSVMGQGLYEQYF.

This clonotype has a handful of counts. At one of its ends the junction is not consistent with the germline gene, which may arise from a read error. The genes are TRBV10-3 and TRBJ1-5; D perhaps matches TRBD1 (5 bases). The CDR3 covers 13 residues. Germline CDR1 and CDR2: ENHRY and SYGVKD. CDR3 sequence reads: CASSSGFNQPQHF. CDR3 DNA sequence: TGTGCCAGCAGTTCAGGGTTCAATCAGCCCCAGCATTTT.

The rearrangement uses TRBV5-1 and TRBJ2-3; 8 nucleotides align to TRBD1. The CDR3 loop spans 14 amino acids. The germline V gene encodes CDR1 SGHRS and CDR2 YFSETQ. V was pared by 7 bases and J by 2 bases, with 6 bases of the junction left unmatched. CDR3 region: CASRKDRDTDTQYF. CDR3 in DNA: TGCGCCAGCCGGAAGGACAGGGACACAGATACGCAGTATTTT.

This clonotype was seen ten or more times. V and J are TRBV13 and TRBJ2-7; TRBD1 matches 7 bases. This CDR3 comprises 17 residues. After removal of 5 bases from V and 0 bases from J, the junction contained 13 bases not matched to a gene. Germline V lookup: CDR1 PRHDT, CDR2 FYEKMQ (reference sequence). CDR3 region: CASSHDRAAGSSYEQYF. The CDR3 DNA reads TGTGCCAGCAGCCACGACAGGGCGGCGGGTAGCTCCTACGAGCAGTACTTC.